A single sample gave rise to the 11 T cell receptor beta chains below, sequenced in a study of T cells after posttransplantation cyclophosphamide. Measured with immunoSEQ multiplex PCR; TCRdb has only the in-frame clones, and not every one. The table has roughly 6,800 clones, approximately 90% seen once. Busulfan-fludarabine conditioning, marrow transplant, and cyclophosphamide on days +3 and +4 were administered. Sequenced material: PBMCs, taken roughly 190 weeks after allogeneic stem cell transplant with posttransplant cyclophosphamide. These receptors all come from a female patient aged 50 to 65 who received an allogeneic stem cell transplant from a related donor, was CMV-positive, and had no GVHD. T cells may partly derive from the graft donor.

This clone was seen just once. V usage is TRBV18 and J usage is TRBJ2-1; D is undetermined. Trimming removed 3 bases at V and 5 bases at J, with 11 bases between. This CDR3 contains 14 residues. CDR1 and CDR2 (germline): KGHSH, LQKENI. The CDR3 DNA follows: TGTGCCAGCTCACCCACGGCACGGGACAATGAGCAGTTCTTC. Translating gives CASSPTARDNEQFF.

This sequence joins TRBV27 and TRBJ1-1; D unclear. Germline values: CDR1 MNHEY, CDR2 SMNVEV (reference sequence). This CDR3 comprises 11 residues. The germline V and J ends were trimmed by 8 bases and 4 bases, with 8 bases remaining between them. The CDR3 DNA reads as TGTGCCAGCGTTGAGGGCACTGAAGCTTTCTTT. The encoded protein is CASVEGTEAFF.

The chain carries TRBV7-3 and TRBJ2-7; 13 bases agree with TRBD2. The CDR3 spans 19 residues. The germline gives CDR1 SGHTA, CDR2 FQGTGA. J gave up 1 base and V 2 bases, and 11 bases lay outside the gene matches. The CDR3, as DNA: TGTGCCAGCAGCTTAGATTCGACCGGACTAGCGGGAGTATCCTACGAGCAGTACTTC. As protein: CASSLDSTGLAGVSYEQYF. The variable domain in full, completed from reference TRBV7-3 and TRBJ2-7, reads GAGVSQTPSNKVTEKGKYVELRCDPISGHTALYWYRQSLGQGPEFLIYFQGTGAADDSGLPNDRFFAVRPEGSVSTLKIQRTERGDSAVYLCASSLDSTGLAGVSYEQYFGPGTRLTVT.

V and J are TRBV11-2 and TRBJ1-5; D may be TRBD1 (5 bases). This CDR3 is 16 amino acids long. The V gene's germline CDR1 is SGHAT and CDR2 FQNNGV. Between the trimmed V and J ends, which lost 2 bases and 4 bases, there was a span of 15 bases. The CDR3 loop is CASSLRADRSNQPQHF. The CDR3, as DNA: TGTGCCAGCAGCTTAAGAGCTGACAGATCTAATCAGCCCCAGCATTTT.

This chain connects TRBV7-9 to TRBJ1-1; 7 bases are shared with TRBD1. The germline CDR1 and CDR2 sequences are SEHNR and FQNEAQ (reference sequence). The CDR3 has 14 residues. The J segment lost 3 bases and the V segment lost 1 base, leaving 2 bases of the junction unmatched. This CDR3 is CASSLEGQYTEAFF. The CDR3 DNA follows: TGTGCCAGCAGCTTAGAGGGACAGTACACTGAAGCTTTCTTT.

This clone turned up a few times. This chain joins TRBV4-1 and TRBJ1-5; no definite D call. Germline V CDR1 and CDR2: MGHRA, YSYEKL. Trimming cost V 0 bases and J 7 bases, with 16 bases left between them. The CDR3 is 16 residues long. The CDR3 DNA is TGCGCCAGCAGCCAAGAGGTGACATCCAGGAAGCAGCCCCAGCATTTT. The encoded protein is CASSQEVTSRKQPQHF.

This chain joins TRBV29-1 and TRBJ1-1, with 8 bases that match TRBD1. V lost 4 bases and J lost 1; bases outside the gene matches: 5. Germline V gene lookup returns CDR1 SQVTM and CDR2 ANQGSEA. The CDR3 length is 14 residues. CDR3 sequence reads: CSVAQGAANTEAFF. CDR3 coding DNA: TGCAGCGTTGCCCAGGGGGCTGCGAACACTGAAGCTTTCTTT.

CDR3 sequence (DNA): TGTGCCAGCACCCCGGACAGGGACTATCAGCCCCAGCATTTT. Translation: CASTPDRDYQPQHF. This chain joins TRBV6-6 and TRBJ1-5; 8 bases are shared with TRBD1. This CDR3 contains 14 residues. The ends lost 7 bases at V and 5 bases at J; junction bases unmatched: 7. The V gene's germline CDR1 is MNHNY and CDR2 SVGAGI (reference sequence).

This chain uses TRBV18 with TRBJ2-1, with D possibly being TRBD2 (6 bases). The CDR3 covers 13 residues. The germline CDR1 and CDR2 sequences are KGHSH and LQKENI. V was cut by 4 bases and J by 9 bases, with 13 bases left in between. In nucleotides, the CDR3 is TGTGCCAGCTCACGTGACGGGAGTCTTGAGCAGTTCTTC. Amino acids: CASSRDGSLEQFF.

There are a few counts of this clone. This chain connects TRBV4-1 to TRBJ1-2, with D possibly matching TRBD1 (6 bases). Per the germline V gene, CDR1 is MGHRA and CDR2 is YSYEKL. The V and J ends lost 3 bases and 8 bases respectively, with 16 bases between them. The CDR3 spans 14 residues. CDR3 sequence reads: CASSQDPPGVGYTF. CDR3 bases: TGCGCCAGCAGCCAGGACCCACCAGGGGTCGGCTACACCTTC.

V usage is TRBV9 and J usage is TRBJ1-4; TRBD1 agrees at 8 bases. V shed 0 bases, J shed 8 bases, and the junction held 3 bases outside the gene matches. The CDR3 length is 14 residues. In germline, CDR1 is SGDLS, CDR2 YYNGEE. The CDR3 nucleotides read TGTGCCAGCAGCGTAGACAGGGGGGACGAAAAACTGTTTTTT. Protein product: CASSVDRGDEKLFF.